This T cell receptor (beta chain) was captured by sequencing in a study of blood T cell repertoires in COVID-19. Study at large: Collection of acute and convalescent COVID-19 samples took place in the United States, Italy and Spain. T cells, B-cell-depleted T cells, or PBMCs supplied cDNA or gDNA.

Per the original data handling: Cell counts per sample came from amplifying reference gene primers. Produced via immunoSEQ multiplex PCR; TCRdb's table is partial and in-frame only. For V, J and clone size, that table is used; D and trimming come from the DNA. This table has 75,000 or so clones, less than 90% appearing once. Germline V gene data show CDR1 as LGHDT and CDR2 as YNNKEL (reference sequence). This CDR3 comprises 20 residues. V shed 2 bases and J 0 bases; nucleotides not matched to a gene: 14. This TCR came from a man aged 60 to 69 with active or convalescent COVID-19. Sequencing was done on a sample of peripheral blood. The chain couples TRBV3-1 (or the pseudogene TRBV3-2) to TRBJ2-1, with 9 bases fitting TRBD2. In DNA, the CDR3 is TGTGCCAGCAGCCAACAAGCGGGGGGATCCTTACTCAGCTCCTACAATGAGCAGTTCTTC. Protein: CASSQQAGGSLLSSYNEQFF.